The clone carrying this T cell receptor beta chain registers medium-sized by frequency. Its antigen is still unknown. Per germline, CDR1 MDHEN and CDR2 SYDVKM. The CDR3 covers 14 residues. The data are from a study of human CD8 memory T cell subsets. It was UMI-labeled 5' RACE by which the TCR beta libraries were made. Study processing details: Libraries were built for TCR beta, and each one held between roughly 3,000 and 20,000 functional CDR3 beta clonotypes. TCRdb derives one entry per CDR3 protein from the 5' RACE reads, leaving out DNA. The V and J calls follow TCRdb's processing rather than the paper's. This table holds 10,000 or so distinct CDR3 sequences. Points from the study as a whole: Diversity, measured as normalized Shannon-Wiener diversity, was similarly high in stem-like memory and precursor exhausted T cells. Effector memory cells did not share this.

Buffy coats of healthy donors supplied the PBMC. Enriched by negative magnetic separation, total CD8+ T cells were obtained. This clonotype was sampled from a human donor in good health. Material for sequencing was CD8+ stem-like memory T cells (TSCM and TCM) sorted from PBMCs. Noted subset: stem-like memory CD8 T cells (TSTEM), CCR7+ PD-1- TIGIT-. The rearrangement uses TRBV28 and TRBJ1-1. CDR3 protein: CASSAQQMNTEAFF.